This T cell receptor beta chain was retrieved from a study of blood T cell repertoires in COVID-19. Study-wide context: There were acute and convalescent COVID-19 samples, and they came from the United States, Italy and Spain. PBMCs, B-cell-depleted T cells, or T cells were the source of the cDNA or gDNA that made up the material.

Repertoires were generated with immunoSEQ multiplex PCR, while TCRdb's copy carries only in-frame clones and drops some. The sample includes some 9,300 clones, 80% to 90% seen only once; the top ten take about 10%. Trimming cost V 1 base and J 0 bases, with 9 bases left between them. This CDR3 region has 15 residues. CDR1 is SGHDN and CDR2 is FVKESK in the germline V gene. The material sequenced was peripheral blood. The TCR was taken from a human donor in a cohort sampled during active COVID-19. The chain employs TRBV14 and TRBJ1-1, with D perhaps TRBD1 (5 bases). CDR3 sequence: CASSQAGLLNTEAFF. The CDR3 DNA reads TGTGCCAGCAGCCAAGCGGGACTGCTGAACACTGAAGCTTTCTTT.